A single sample gave rise to the 4 T cell receptor beta chains below, sequenced in a study of control samples from healthy donors and cancer patients. This table comes from immunoSEQ multiplex PCR, and its TCRdb copy is limited to in-frame clones, with some not included. The sample contains roughly 130,000 clones, around 93% of which appear only once. The material sequenced was blood. Receptors originate from a man aged 18-30 years in good health.

This clone is a singleton in its sample. J is TRBJ1-1 and V is TRBV3-1 (or the pseudogene TRBV3-2); no firm D call. With 1 base removed from V and 5 bases from J, the gap between germline ends came to 17 bases. CDR1 and CDR2 from the germline V gene are LGHDT and YNNKEL (reference sequence). CDR3 length: 16 amino acids. CDR3 residues: CASSQAKGGMRTEAFF. The CDR3 bases are TGTGCCAGCAGCCAAGCCAAGGGCGGGATGCGGACTGAAGCTTTCTTT.

V is TRBV12-3 or TRBV12-4 and J is TRBJ2-5; D uncertain. The CDR3 loop spans 12 amino acids. Trimming cost V 5 bases and J 1 base, with 5 bases left between them. CDR3 region: CASSRFQETQYF. Here the CDR3 DNA reads TGTGCCAGCAGTCGGTTCCAAGAGACCCAGTACTTC.

The chain combines TRBV4-1 with TRBJ2-1; TRBD1 aligns across 8 bases. From germline, CDR1 is MGHRA and CDR2 YSYEKL. The CDR3 totals 17 residues. V dropped 0 bases and J dropped 0; count of bases not matched to a gene: 4. CDR3 DNA sequence: TGCGCCAGCAGCCAAGATGGGGACAGGAGCTCCTACAATGAGCAGTTCTTC. Translated, it gives CASSQDGDRSSYNEQFF.

The rearrangement uses TRBV29-1 and TRBJ2-3; D is ambiguous. CDR1 is SQVTM, CDR2 ANQGSEA, per germline. V was clipped by 5 bases and J by 0 bases, with 6 bases between them. This CDR3 contains 12 residues. This chain's CDR3 is CSVRESTDTQYF. The CDR3 region has the DNA TGCAGCGTTAGAGAGAGCACAGATACGCAGTATTTT.